Below, one TCR beta chain is given with its context. This record belongs to a study of shared T cell receptors in the human thymus. Profiled with immunoSEQ multiplex PCR; TCRdb holds only in-frame clones, not every one. The sample yields more than 300,000 clones, more than 85% seen once. The TCR was taken from a human donor. The sample was thymocytes.

The CDR3 coding sequence is TGTGCCAGCAGCTTAGAGGAGGGTGAGACTGGAAACACCATATATTTT. As protein: CASSLEEGETGNTIYF. The rearrangement links TRBV7-8 to TRBJ1-3; D unclear. From germline, CDR1 is SGHVS and CDR2 FQNEAQ. V was trimmed by 1 base and J by 2 bases, leaving 12 bases between them. The CDR3 has 16 residues.